This T cell receptor beta chain was documented in a study of cytomegalovirus exposure and HLA in healthy donors. Findings and caveats of the study: The likely origin of a cluster of highly shared sequence variants was a sequencing artifact. Later analysis identified 17,000 or so TCR beta sequences associated with HLA alleles, using a false discovery rate threshold of 0.05.

With 60 Vbeta and 13 Jbeta primers, the PCR was carried out. TCRdb keeps only in-frame clones here, not all; method: immunoSEQ multiplex PCR. Of approximately 110,000 clones in the sample, around 80% are singletons; the top ten hold 0.2% to 0.25%. On this clone itself: Antigen: not known.

CDR1 is LGHNA, CDR2 YSLEER, per germline. The V end was cut by 0 bases, the J end by 5 bases, with 16 bases between. CDR3 size: 16 residues. The sample comprised PBMCs. This clonotype originated in a man aged 50 to 60 in good health and CMV-seronegative. The V gene is TRBV4-3, the J gene TRBJ2-5; perhaps TRBD1 as D (5 bases). The CDR3 DNA follows: TGCGCCAGCAGCCAAGATGTTCCTCCAGGGCCCGAGACCCAGTACTTC. It yields the protein CASSQDVPPGPETQYF.